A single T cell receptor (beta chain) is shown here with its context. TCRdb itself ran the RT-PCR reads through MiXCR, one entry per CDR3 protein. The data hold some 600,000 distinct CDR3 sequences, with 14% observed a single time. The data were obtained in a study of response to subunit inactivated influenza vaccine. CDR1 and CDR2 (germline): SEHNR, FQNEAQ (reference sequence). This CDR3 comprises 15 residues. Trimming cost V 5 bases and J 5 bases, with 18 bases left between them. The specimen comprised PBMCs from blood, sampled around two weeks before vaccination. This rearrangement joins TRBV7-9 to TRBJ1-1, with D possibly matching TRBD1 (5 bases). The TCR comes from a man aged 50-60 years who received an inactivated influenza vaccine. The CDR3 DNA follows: TGTGCCAGCAGCACCTCCGGGACCCTCGGAACTGAAGCTTTCTTT. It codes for CASSTSGTLGTEAFF.